This T cell receptor (beta chain) was obtained from a study of regulatory T cells in long-lasting Graves disease listed by TCRdb under 2021. Regarding the study in general: Newly diagnosed Graves' disease patients had taken antithyroid drugs for less than 3 months. The study was registered as a clinical trial and conducted in China. A total of about 35 samples underwent TCR sequencing: around 13 from persistent and some 20 from newly diagnosed Graves' disease patients. This study used TCR sequencing and RNA sequencing of peripheral blood to compare persistent Graves' disease patients against newly diagnosed Graves' disease patients. Study-level results and caveats: The small sample size was acknowledged by the authors as a limitation that may reduce accuracy. Only the TCR beta chain was sequenced and analyzed. Peripheral blood alone was examined, since thyroid tissue, which constituted the primary lesion, could not be accessed. Lower TCR Shannon entropy and fewer highly expanded clones were observed in persistent Graves' disease patients than in newly diagnosed patients, which suggested clonal expansion. Persistent patients shared more public clonotypes among themselves (over 2,500) than newly diagnosed patients did (more than 850).

Reading the label with the study, this specimen's time point is: newly diagnosed GD, antithyroid drugs for less than 3 months. For both TCR sequencing and RNA sequencing, RNA was extracted from PBMCs using TRIzol. Graves' disease was diagnosed according to American Thyroid Association guidelines. Patients for the study were recruited at an endocrinology department in Xi'an, China. From each patient, around 9 milliliters of peripheral blood was collected into an EDTA anticoagulant tube. Ficoll Paque Plus density gradient separation was used to isolate PBMCs, and no further T cell sorting was done. An Agilent 2100 Bioanalyzer and agarose gel were used to check RNA quality, and a NanoDrop 2000 was used to measure RNA concentration. The library came from multiplex PCR. The sequencing machine was an Illumina HiSeq 4000. To build TCR beta libraries, CDR3 regions were amplified by Arm-PCR using iRepertoire HTBI primers. Gel purification was performed on PCR products prior to sequencing. Concerning the study's data processing: A total of fewer than 70 TRBV and approximately 15 TRBJ segments were identified across samples and were used for gene usage analysis of CDR3 amino acid clonotypes. COPE and FqMerger were used to merge the filtered high-quality paired reads into contigs. BLAST was used to align contigs to IMGT TRBV, TRBD and TRBJ reference genes, with CDR3 defined following IMGT. Highly expanded clones were defined as clonotypes with a frequency above 0.1%. Shannon entropy was used to measure repertoire diversity, and the Gini coefficient was used to measure V-J evenness. A clonotype was considered public if more than one individual shared it. TCRdb took the public reads, trimmed them with fastp at Q25, ran MiXCR for clone calling and kept in-frame beta chains. Rows are combined by CDR3 protein, so each entry shows the most common genes and DNA. Clone size and V and J calls follow TCRdb, not the original study. The sample includes 510,000 or so distinct CDR3 sequences, with 9.5% to 15% observed a single time. The ten largest clones capture 8% to 10% of the sample.

In regard to this clonotype: The clone's antigen remains unknown. Nothing much larger sits one base from this clone, and base qualities are not available.

This same sample was also part of a study on T cells in Graves' hyperthyroidism and ophthalmopathy. According to the second study: Stable Graves' hyperthyroidism was defined as the absence of progression to ophthalmopathy over 18 months of follow-up. Hyperthyroidism patients were newly diagnosed, had a disease duration of under 2 months, and were aged 18 to 65 years. Patients with uncontrolled infections, other autoimmune diseases, pregnancy or lactation were excluded. Diagnoses relied on clinical symptoms, serum thyroxine and TRAb, thyroid ultrasound and orbital computed tomography. The first round of RT-PCR for the TCR CDR3 was performed with the HTBI primer set and the Qiagen OneStep RT-PCR kit. Most expanded thyroid clonotypes (frequency above 0.001) were also found in blood, which suggests that blood repertoires may mirror thyroid immune responses. A model built on a 13 V-J signature distinguished ophthalmopathy from stable hyperthyroidism, reaching approximately 89% sensitivity and 81% to 83% specificity in cross-validation and 80%/75% in testing. In validation, the model predicted progression to ophthalmopathy a median of approximately 6.3 months before onset, with 65% to 71% sensitivity and 72.22% specificity. To identify TCR V-J signatures that set the groups apart, the researchers used a discovery cohort of 100 or so patients, made up of fewer than 50 with Graves' ophthalmopathy and 57 with stable Graves' hyperthyroidism. Whether ophthalmopathy could be predicted prospectively was tested in an independent validation cohort made up of roughly 20 hyperthyroidism patients plus 17 patients who later progressed to ophthalmopathy. The approximately 95 discovery patients were divided at random into training and test sets in a 7:3 ratio. The study also compared thyroid tissue and blood T-cell repertoires from several Graves' hyperthyroidism patients. After sampling, hyperthyroidism patients received methimazole starting at 30 mg daily, and ophthalmopathy patients received high-dose intravenous methylprednisolone. The libraries were constructed in a second round of multiplex PCR and then size-selected and purified. Paired-end sequencing of the libraries was performed with 100 bp reads on an Illumina HiSeq2000. SOAPnuke was used to process the raw data, removing reads that contained adapters or uncalled bases, had a mean Phred below 15, or lacked an exact match to the constant primer or identifier. High-quality paired reads were merged using COPE v1.2.5, and each unique nucleotide sequence was defined as a clonotype. MiTCR v1.1 was used to align the clonotypes against IMGT TRBV, TRBD and TRBJ reference segments. Only V-J combinations with frequency above 0.0001, covering 99.2% of repertoires, were analysed. The TCS score was defined as the ratio of F50 (clonal expansion) to E x V (chaos), calculated using BLOSUM62-based TCRdist between CDR3 peptides within each V-J. Welch's t-statistics and random forest reduced 514 V-J features to 13, which were used in a naive Bayes classifier (R e1071). No statistical method was used to fix the sample size in advance, and group allocation was not hidden from the investigators. According to the paper, TCR Vbeta CDR3 sequencing was carried out on over 130 peripheral blood samples, which came from about 45 ophthalmopathy, 75 or so hyperthyroidism and 17 progressor patients.

Sequenced material: peripheral blood mononuclear cells (PBMCs), taken at new diagnosis, from a patient treated with antithyroid drugs. This sequence originates from a woman younger than 45 with Graves disease. Donor details come from another sample of the same person, matched by shared clones.

Here the CDR3 is given as CASSEPDIGSQPQHF. The nucleotide sequence is given as TGCGCCAGCAGTGAGCCGGACATCGGCAGTCAGCCCCAGCATTTT. The rearranged chain carries TRBV10-2 and TRBJ1-5, with TRBD1 perhaps the D gene, on 5 matching bases. CDR1 and CDR2, looked up from the germline V gene, are WSHSY and SAAADI. Between the V and J ends, shortened by 2 bases and 6 bases respectively, the junction contains 14 bases. Its CDR3 holds 15 amino acids, cysteine through phenylalanine. CDR3 DNA is the only sequence kept; it has 45 bases, read in frame from the first base.